Reported below is one T cell receptor (beta chain). Antigen: not known. This CDR3 is 14 amino acids long. Germline-derived CDR1 and CDR2 are SGHRS and YFSETQ. V lost 4 bases and J 2 bases, leaving 10 bases between the germline ends. These data belong to a study of human T cells and chemical hapten exposure. The study, taken as a whole, reports: Because all patients had alopecia, their immune responses might differ from healthy ones.

Time point in this sample: patch test 2, 6 weeks after DPC sensitization. Treatment here: therapeutic diphenylcyclopropenone sensitization with weekly scalp DPC. One entry per CDR3 protein, called by TCRdb with MiXCR from the RACE reads. The sample includes some 150,000 distinct CDR3 sequences, around 11% of them seen just once. This specimen consisted of whole blood, obtained in connection with sensitization to the hapten diphenylcyclopropenone (DPC). This clonotype was sampled from a woman aged 45-59 years with alopecia areata. Some clones in this sample may be carry-over from other donors' samples. The V call is TRBV5-1, the J call TRBJ2-1; weak D call: TRBD1 (5 bases). This CDR3 is CASSGALAYNEQFF. Written as DNA, the CDR3 is TGCGCCAGCAGCGGGGCGTTAGCCTACAATGAGCAGTTCTTC. Complete variable domain (other parts from reference TRBV5-1 and TRBJ2-1): KAGVTQTPRYLIKTRGQQVTLSCSPISGHRSVSWYQQTPGQGLQFLFEYFSETQRNKGNFPGRFSGRQFSNSRSEMNVSTLELGDSALYLCASSGALAYNEQFFGPGTRLTVL.